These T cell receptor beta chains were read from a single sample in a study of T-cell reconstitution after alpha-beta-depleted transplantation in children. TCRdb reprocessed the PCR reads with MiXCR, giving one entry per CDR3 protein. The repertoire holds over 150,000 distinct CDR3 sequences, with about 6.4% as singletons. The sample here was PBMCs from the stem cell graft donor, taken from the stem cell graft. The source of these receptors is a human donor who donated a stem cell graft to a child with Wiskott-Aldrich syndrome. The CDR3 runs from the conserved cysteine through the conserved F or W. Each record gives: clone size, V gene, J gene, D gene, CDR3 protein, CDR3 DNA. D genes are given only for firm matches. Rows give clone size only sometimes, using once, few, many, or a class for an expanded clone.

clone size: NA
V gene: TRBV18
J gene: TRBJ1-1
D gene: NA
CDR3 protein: CASSPERLSNTEAFF
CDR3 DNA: TGTGCCAGCTCACCAGAGAGACTCTCGAACACTGAAGCTTTCTTT

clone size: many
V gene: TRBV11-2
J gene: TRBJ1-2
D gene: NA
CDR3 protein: CASSLDRTAPSPLDGYTF
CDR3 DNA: TGTGCCAGCAGCTTAGATAGGACAGCACCATCTCCCCTCGACGGCTACACCTTC

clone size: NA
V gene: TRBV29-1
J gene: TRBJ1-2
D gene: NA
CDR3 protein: CSVTNRGDGYTF
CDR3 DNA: TGCAGCGTAACGAACAGAGGGGATGGCTACACCTTC

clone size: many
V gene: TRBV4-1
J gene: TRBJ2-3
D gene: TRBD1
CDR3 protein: CASSQPQGATDTQYF
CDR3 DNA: TGCGCCAGCAGCCAACCGCAGGGGGCAACAGATACGCAGTATTTT

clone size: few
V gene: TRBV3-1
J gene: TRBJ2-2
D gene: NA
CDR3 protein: CASSQGGLNTGELFF
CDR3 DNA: TGTGCCAGCAGCCAAGGGGGGCTCAACACCGGGGAGCTGTTTTTT

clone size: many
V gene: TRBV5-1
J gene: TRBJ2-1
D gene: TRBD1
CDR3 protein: CASSPGQHNEQFF
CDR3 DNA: TGCGCCAGCAGCCCGGGACAGCACAATGAGCAGTTCTTC

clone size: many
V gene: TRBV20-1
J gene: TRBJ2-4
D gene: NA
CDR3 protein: CSAREGVTSIQYF
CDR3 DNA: TGCAGTGCTAGAGAGGGGGTCACGAGCATTCAGTACTTC

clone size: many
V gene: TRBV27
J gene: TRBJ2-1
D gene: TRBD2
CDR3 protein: CASNHLLAGGVNEQFF
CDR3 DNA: TGTGCCAGCAACCACCTCCTAGCGGGAGGAGTCAATGAGCAGTTCTTC

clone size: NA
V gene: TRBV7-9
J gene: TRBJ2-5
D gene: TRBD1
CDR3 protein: CASSTRDSHQETQYF
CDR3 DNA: TGTGCCAGCAGCACCCGGGACAGCCACCAAGAGACCCAGTACTTC

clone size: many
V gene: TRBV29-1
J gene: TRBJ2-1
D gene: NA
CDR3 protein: CSGLRGSSYNEQFF
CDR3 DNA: TGCAGCGGCCTAAGGGGTAGCTCCTACAATGAGCAGTTCTTC

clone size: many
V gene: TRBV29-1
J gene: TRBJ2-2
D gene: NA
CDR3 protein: CSVAGQLPGELFF
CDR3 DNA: TGCAGCGTTGCGGGACAACTACCCGGGGAGCTGTTTTTT

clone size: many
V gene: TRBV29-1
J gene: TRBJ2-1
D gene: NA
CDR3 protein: CVFRADLYNEQFF
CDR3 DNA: TGCGTCTTCCGAGCGGACCTATACAATGAGCAGTTCTTC

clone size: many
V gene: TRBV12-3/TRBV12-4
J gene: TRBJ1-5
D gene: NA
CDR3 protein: CASSFSGVQGRSNQPQHF
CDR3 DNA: TGTGCCAGCAGTTTCAGTGGGGTGCAAGGTAGAAGCAATCAGCCCCAGCATTTT

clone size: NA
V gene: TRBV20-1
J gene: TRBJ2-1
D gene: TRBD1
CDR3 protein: CSARDRGRSYNEQFF
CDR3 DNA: TGCAGTGCTAGAGACAGGGGGCGCTCCTACAATGAGCAGTTCTTC

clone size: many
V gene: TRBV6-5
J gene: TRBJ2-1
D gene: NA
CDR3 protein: CASSYLGGAVLGGEQFF
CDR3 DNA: TGTGCCAGCAGTTACTTGGGGGGGGCCGTCCTTGGGGGGGAGCAGTTCTTC

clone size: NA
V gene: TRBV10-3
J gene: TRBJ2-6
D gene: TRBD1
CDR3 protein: CATGQHAGANVLTF
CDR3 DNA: TGTGCCACGGGACAGCATGCTGGGGCCAACGTCCTGACTTTC

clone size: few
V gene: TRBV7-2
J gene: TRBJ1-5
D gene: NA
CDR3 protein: CASSLGGRGRFNQPQHF
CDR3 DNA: TGTGCCAGCAGCTTAGGAGGGCGGGGGAGGTTTAATCAGCCCCAGCATTTT

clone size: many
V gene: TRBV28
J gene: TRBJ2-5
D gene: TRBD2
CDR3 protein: CASSYLAGKETQYF
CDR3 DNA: TGTGCCAGCAGTTACCTAGCGGGGAAAGAGACCCAGTACTTC

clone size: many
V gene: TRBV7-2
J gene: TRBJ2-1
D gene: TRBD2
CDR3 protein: CASSPGLAAPYNEQFF
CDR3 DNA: TGTGCCAGCAGTCCGGGACTAGCGGCCCCCTACAATGAGCAGTTCTTC

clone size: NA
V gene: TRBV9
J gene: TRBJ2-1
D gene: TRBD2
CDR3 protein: CASSVDKLTSGAIGNEQFF
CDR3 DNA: TGTGCCAGCAGCGTAGATAAGCTGACTAGCGGGGCCATTGGGAATGAGCAGTTCTTC

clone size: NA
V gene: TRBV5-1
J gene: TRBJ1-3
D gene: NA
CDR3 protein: CASSAPLDSGNTIYF
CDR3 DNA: TGCGCCAGCAGTGCACCGCTTGACTCTGGAAACACCATATATTTT

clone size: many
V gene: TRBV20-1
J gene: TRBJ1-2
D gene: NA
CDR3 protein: CSALRGNYGYTF
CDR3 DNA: TGCAGTGCCCTTCGGGGTAACTATGGCTACACCTTC

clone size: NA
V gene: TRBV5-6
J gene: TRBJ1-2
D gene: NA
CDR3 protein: CARGPGVLCYGYTF
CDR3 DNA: TGTGCCAGGGGCCCAGGGGTCCTCTGCTATGGCTACACCTTC

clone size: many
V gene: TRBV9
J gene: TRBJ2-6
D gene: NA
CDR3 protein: CASSVKTGRVDGANVLTF
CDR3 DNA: TGTGCCAGCAGCGTGAAAACAGGGAGGGTGGATGGGGCCAACGTCCTGACTTTC

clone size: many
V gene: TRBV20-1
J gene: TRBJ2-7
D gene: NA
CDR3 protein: CSARAPMGRSYEQYF
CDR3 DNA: TGCAGTGCTAGAGCCCCCATGGGGCGGTCCTACGAGCAGTACTTC

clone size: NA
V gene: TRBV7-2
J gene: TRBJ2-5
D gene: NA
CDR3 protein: CASGSGRLGETQYF
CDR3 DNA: TGTGCCAGCGGATCCGGGCGCCTAGGGGAGACCCAGTACTTC

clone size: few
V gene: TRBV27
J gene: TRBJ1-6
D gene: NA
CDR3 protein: CASSSPDRRNSPLHF
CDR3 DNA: TGTGCCAGCAGTTCGCCCGACAGGAGGAATTCACCCCTCCACTTT

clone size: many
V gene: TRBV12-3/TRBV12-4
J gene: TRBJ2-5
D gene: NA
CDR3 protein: CASSPVGGVETQYF
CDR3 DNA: TGTGCCAGCAGCCCCGTGGGCGGGGTGGAGACCCAGTACTTC

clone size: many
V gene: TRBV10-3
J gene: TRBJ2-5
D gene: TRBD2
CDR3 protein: CAISEGLAGSQETQYF
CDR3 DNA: TGTGCCATCAGTGAGGGACTAGCGGGCTCCCAAGAGACCCAGTACTTC

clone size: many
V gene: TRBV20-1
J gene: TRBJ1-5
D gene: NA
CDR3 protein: CSARDVRDPKGPQHF
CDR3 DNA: TGCAGTGCTAGAGATGTTCGGGACCCAAAGGGGCCCCAGCATTTT

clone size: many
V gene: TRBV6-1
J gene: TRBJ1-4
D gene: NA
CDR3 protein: CASSVGLNEKLFF
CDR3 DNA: TGTGCCAGCAGTGTGGGGTTAAATGAAAAACTGTTTTTT

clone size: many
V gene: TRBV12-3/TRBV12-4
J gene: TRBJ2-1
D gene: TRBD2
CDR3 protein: CASSRSGSSYNEQFF
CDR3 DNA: TGTGCCAGCAGTCGAAGCGGGAGCTCCTACAATGAGCAGTTCTTC

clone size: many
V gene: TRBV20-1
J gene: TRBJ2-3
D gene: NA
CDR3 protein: CSARDASDTQYF
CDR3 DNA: TGCAGTGCTAGAGATGCGTCAGATACGCAGTATTTT

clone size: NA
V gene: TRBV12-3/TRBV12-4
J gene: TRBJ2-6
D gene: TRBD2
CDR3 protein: CASSIRLAGFSGANVLTF
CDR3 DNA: TGTGCCAGCAGTATCCGACTAGCGGGATTTTCTGGGGCCAACGTCCTGACTTTC

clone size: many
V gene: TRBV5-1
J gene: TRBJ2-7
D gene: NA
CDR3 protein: CASSRSRDARNFF
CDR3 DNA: TGCGCCAGCAGCCGAAGTAGGGACGCCAGAAATTTCTTC

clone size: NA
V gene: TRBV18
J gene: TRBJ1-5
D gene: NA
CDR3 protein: CASSPMVDQPQHF
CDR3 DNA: TGTGCCAGCTCACCAATGGTTGATCAGCCCCAGCATTTT

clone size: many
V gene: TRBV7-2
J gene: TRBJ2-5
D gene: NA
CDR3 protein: CASSFLGGITYQETQYF
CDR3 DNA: TGTGCCAGCAGCTTTTTAGGAGGGATCACGTACCAAGAGACCCAGTACTTC

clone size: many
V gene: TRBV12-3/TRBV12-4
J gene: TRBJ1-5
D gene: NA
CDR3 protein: CASSPHIGPGNQPQHF
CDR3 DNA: TGTGCCAGCAGTCCCCACATAGGGCCGGGCAATCAGCCCCAGCATTTT

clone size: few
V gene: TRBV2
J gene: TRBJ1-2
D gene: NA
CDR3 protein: CASSGQSGLREGYTF
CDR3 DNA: TGTGCCAGCAGTGGTCAATCCGGGCTCCGGGAGGGCTACACCTTC

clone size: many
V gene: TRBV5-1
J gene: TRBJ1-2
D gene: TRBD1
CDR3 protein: CASSFGTGIVGGYTF
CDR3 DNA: TGCGCCAGCAGCTTTGGGACAGGGATTGTAGGCGGCTACACCTTC

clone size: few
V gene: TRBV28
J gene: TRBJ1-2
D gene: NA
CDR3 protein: CASSFPHNYGYTF
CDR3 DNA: TGTGCCAGCAGTTTTCCACATAACTATGGCTACACCTTC

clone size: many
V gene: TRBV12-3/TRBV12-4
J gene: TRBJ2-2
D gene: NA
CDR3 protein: CASSKWGPNTGELFF
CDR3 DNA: TGTGCCAGCAGCAAGTGGGGACCGAACACCGGGGAGCTGTTTTTT

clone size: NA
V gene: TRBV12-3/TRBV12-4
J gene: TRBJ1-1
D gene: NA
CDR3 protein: CASSLGPRSNTEAFF
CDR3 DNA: TGTGCCAGCAGTTTAGGGCCTCGATCGAACACTGAAGCTTTCTTT

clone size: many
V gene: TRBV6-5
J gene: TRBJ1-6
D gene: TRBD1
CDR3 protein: CASSYTLGQGHSPLHF
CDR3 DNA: TGTGCCAGCAGCTATACTTTGGGACAGGGTCATTCACCCCTCCACTTT

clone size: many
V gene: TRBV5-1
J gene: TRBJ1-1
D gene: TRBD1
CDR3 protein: CASSSESGQGARGTEAFF
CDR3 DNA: TGCGCCAGCAGCTCCGAGTCCGGACAGGGGGCGCGTGGCACTGAAGCTTTCTTT

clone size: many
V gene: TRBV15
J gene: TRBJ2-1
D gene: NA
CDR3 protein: CATSLGGHNEQFF
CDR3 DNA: TGTGCCACCAGCTTAGGTGGGCACAATGAGCAGTTCTTC

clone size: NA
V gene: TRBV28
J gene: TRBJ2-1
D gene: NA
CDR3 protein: CASSLLTDGYNEQFF
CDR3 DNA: TGTGCCAGCAGTTTACTTACGGACGGATACAATGAGCAGTTCTTC

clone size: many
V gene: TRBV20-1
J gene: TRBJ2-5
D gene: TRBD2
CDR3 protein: CSAAGQLSGGIQETQYF
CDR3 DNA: TGCAGTGCAGCCGGACAGCTCAGCGGGGGTATCCAAGAGACCCAGTACTTC

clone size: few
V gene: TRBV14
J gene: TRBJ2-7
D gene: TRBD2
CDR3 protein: CASSQAGRGSSYEQYF
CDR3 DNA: TGTGCCAGCAGCCAAGCAGGGCGGGGGAGCTCCTACGAGCAGTACTTC

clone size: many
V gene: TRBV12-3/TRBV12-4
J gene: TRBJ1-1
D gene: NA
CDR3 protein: CASSRRETEAFF
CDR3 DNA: TGTGCCAGCAGTCGCAGGGAAACTGAAGCTTTCTTT

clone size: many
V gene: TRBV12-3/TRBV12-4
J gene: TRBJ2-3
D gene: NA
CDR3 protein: CASSPTRGRRTDTQYF
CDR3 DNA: TGTGCCAGCAGTCCTACCCGGGGTAGGCGCACAGATACGCAGTATTTT